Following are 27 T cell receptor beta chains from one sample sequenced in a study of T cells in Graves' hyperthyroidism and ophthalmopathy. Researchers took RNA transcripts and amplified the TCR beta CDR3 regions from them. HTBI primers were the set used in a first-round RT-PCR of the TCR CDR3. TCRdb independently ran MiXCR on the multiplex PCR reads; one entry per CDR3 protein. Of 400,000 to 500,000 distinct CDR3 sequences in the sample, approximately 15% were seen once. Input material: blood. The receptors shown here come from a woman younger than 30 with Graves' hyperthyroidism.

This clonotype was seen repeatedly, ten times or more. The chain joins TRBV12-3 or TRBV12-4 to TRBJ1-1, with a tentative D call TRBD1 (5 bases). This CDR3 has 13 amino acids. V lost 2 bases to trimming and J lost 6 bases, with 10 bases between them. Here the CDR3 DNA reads TGTGCCAGCAGTTTAACGGGGGTCTCTGAAGCTTTCTTT. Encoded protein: CASSLTGVSEAFF.

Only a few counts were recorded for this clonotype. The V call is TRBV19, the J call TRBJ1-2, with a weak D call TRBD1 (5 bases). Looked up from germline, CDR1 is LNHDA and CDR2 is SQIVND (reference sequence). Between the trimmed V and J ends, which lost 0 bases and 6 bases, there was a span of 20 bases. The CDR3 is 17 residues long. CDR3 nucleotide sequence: TGTGCCAGTAGTATAGACGCGTTTTCGCAGGGAAGGGATGGCTACACCTTC. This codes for CASSIDAFSQGRDGYTF.

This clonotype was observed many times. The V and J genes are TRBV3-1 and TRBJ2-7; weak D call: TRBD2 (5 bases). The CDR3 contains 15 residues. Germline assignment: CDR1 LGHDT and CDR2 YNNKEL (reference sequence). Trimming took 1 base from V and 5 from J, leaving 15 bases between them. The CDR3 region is CASSQVRDSFHEQYF. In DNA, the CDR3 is TGTGCCAGCAGCCAAGTGAGGGATAGTTTTCACGAGCAGTACTTC.

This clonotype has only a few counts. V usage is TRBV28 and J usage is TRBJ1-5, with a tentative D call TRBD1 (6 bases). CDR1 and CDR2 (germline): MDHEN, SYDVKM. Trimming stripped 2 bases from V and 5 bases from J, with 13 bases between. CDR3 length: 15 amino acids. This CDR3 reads CASSLGGRGDQPQHF. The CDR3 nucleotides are TGTGCCAGCAGTTTAGGTGGCAGGGGAGATCAGCCCCAGCATTTT.

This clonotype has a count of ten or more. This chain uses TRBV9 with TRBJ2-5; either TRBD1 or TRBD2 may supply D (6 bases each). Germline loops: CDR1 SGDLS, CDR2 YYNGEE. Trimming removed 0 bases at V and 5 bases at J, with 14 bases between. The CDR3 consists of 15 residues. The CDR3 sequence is CASSVEGGRGETQYF. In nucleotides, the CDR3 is TGTGCCAGCAGCGTAGAGGGGGGAAGAGGGGAGACCCAGTACTTC. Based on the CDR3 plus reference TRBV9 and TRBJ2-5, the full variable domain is DSGVTQTPKHLITATGQRVTLRCSPRSGDLSVYWYQQSLDQGLQFLIQYYNGEERAKGNILERFSAQQFPDLHSELNLSSLELGDSALYFCASSVEGGRGETQYFGPGTRLLVL.

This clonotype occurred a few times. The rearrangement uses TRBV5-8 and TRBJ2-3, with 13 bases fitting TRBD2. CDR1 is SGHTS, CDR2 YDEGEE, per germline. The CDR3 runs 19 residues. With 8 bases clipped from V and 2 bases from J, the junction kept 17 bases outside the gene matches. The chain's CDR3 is CASQRGPTSGRASTDTQYF. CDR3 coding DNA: TGTGCCAGTCAGAGGGGACCAACTAGCGGGAGGGCCTCCACAGATACGCAGTATTTT.

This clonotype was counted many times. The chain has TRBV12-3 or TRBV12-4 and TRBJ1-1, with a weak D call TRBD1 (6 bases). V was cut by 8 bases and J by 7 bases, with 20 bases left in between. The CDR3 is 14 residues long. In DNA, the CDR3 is TGTGCCAGCGGGCACAGGGTTTTGGATAGTGAAGCTTTCTTT. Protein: CASGHRVLDSEAFF.

As DNA, the CDR3 is TGTGCCAGCAATCGGCCCAATTCACCCCTCCACTTT. Translating it yields CASNRPNSPLHF. The chain recombines TRBV6-1 with TRBJ1-6; no clear D gene. From germline, CDR1 is MNHNS and CDR2 SASEGT. With 7 bases removed from V and 7 bases from J, the gap between germline ends came to 8 bases. The CDR3 runs 12 residues.

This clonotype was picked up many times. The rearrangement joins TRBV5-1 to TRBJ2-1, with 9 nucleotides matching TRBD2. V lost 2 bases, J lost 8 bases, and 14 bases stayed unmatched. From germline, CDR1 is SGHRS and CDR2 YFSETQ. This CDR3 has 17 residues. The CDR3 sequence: CASSLYLPGLAPHEQFF. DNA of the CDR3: TGCGCCAGCAGCTTATACTTACCGGGACTAGCCCCCCATGAGCAGTTCTTC.

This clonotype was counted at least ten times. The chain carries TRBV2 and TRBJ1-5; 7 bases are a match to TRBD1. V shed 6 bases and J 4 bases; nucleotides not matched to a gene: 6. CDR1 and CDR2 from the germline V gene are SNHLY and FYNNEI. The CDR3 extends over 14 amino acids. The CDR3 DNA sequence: TGTGCCAGCAGCTACGGGACAGCTAATCAGCCCCAGCATTTT. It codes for CASSYGTANQPQHF.

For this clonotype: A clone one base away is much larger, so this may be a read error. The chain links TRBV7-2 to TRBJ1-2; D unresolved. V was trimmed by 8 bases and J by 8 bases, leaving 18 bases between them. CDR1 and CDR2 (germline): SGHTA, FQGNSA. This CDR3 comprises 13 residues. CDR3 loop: CASGPDGWVGYTF. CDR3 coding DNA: TGTGCCAGCGGCCCCGACGGGTGGGTCGGCTACACCTTC.

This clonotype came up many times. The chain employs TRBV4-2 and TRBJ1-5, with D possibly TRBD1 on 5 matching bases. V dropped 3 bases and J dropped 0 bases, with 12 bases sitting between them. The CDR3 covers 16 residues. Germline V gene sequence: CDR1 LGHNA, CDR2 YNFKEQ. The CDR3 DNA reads TGTGCCAGCAGCCAGCAGGGATTTGATAGCAATCAGCCCCAGCATTTT. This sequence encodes CASSQQGFDSNQPQHF.

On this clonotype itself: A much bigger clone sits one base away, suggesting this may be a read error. DNA for the CDR3: TGCGGTGCTAGAGTCATAGGACTAGCGAATGAGCAGTTCTTC. As protein: CGARVIGLANEQFF. V gene TRBV20-1 combines with J gene TRBJ2-1, with 9 bases lining up with TRBD2. This CDR3 contains 14 residues. Germline V gene sequence: CDR1 DFQATT, CDR2 SNEGSKA (reference sequence).

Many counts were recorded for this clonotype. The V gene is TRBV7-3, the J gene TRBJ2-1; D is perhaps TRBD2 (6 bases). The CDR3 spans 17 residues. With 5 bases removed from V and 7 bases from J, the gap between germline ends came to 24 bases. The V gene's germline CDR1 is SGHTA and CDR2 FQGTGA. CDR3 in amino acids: CASSPFQPGLTPNEQFF. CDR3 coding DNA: TGTGCCAGCAGCCCCTTTCAACCGGGACTTACCCCTAATGAGCAGTTCTTC. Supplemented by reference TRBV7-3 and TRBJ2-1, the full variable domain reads GAGVSQTPSNKVTEKGKYVELRCDPISGHTALYWYRQSLGQGPEFLIYFQGTGAADDSGLPNDRFFAVRPEGSVSTLKIQRTERGDSAVYLCASSPFQPGLTPNEQFFGPGTRLTVL.

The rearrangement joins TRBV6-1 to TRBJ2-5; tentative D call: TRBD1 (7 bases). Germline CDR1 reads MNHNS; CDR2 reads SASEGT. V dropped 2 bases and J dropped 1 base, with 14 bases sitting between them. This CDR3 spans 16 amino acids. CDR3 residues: CASSELATGPQETQYF. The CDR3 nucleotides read TGTGCCAGCAGTGAACTAGCGACAGGGCCCCAAGAGACCCAGTACTTC.

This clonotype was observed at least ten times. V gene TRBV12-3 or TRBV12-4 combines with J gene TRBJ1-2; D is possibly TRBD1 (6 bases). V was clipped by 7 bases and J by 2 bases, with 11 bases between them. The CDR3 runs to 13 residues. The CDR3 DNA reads TGTGCCAGCACCATCGGGACAAACTATGGCTACACCTTC. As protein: CASTIGTNYGYTF.

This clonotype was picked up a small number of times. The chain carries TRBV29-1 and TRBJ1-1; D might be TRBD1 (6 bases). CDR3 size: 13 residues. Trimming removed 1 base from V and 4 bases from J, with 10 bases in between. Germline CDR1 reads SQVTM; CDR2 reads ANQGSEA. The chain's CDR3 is CSVEVSQGTEAFF. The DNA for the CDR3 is TGCAGCGTTGAAGTCTCACAGGGCACTGAAGCTTTCTTT.

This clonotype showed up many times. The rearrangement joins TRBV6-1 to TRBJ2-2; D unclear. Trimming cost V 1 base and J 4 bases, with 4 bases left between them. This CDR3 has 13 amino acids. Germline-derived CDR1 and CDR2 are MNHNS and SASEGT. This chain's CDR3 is CASSEVSTGELFF. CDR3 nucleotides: TGTGCCAGCAGTGAAGTGAGCACCGGGGAGCTGTTTTTT.

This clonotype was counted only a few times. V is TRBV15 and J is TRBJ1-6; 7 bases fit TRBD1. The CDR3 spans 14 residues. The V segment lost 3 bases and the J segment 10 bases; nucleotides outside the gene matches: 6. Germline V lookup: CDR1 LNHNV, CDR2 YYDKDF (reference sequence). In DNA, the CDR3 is TGTGCCACCAGCAGGTCACAGGGGTCCTCACCCCTCCACTTT. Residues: CATSRSQGSSPLHF.

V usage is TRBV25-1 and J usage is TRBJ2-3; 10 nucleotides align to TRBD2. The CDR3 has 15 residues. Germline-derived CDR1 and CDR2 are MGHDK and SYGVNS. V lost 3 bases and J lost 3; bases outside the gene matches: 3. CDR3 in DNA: TGTGCCAGCAGTGACCCTAGCGGGAGAACAGATACGCAGTATTTT. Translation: CASSDPSGRTDTQYF.

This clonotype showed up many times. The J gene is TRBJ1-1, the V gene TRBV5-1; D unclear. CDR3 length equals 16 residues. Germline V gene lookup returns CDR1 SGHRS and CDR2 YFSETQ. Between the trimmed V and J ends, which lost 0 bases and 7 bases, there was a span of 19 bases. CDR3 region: CASSLGLGAGMGEAFF. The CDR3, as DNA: TGCGCCAGCAGCTTGGGACTCGGCGCCGGGATGGGTGAAGCTTTCTTT.

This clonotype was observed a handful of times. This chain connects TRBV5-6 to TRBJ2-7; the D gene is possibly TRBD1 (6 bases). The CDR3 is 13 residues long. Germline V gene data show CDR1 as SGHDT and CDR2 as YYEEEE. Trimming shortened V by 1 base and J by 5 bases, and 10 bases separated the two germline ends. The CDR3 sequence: CASSLQGPDEQYF. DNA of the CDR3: TGTGCCAGCAGCTTGCAGGGGCCAGACGAGCAGTACTTC.

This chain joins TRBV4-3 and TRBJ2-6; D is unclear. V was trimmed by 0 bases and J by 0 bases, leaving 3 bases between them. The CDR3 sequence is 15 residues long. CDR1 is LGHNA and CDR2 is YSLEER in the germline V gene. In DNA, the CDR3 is TGCGCCAGCAGCCAAGAATTCTCTGGGGCCAACGTCCTGACTTTC. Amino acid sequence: CASSQEFSGANVLTF.

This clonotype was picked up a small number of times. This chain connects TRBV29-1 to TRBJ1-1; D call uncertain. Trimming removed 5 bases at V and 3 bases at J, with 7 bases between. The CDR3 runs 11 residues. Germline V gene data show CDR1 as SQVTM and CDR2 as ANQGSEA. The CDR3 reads CSVQLDTEAFF. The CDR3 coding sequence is TGCAGCGTTCAGTTAGACACTGAAGCTTTCTTT.

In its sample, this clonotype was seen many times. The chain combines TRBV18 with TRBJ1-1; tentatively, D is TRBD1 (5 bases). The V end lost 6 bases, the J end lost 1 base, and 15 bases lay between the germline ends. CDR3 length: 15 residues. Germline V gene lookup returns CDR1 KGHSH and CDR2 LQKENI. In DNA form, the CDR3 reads TGTGCCAGCTCCACAAAACTCGACAGGAACACTGAAGCTTTCTTT. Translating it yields CASSTKLDRNTEAFF.

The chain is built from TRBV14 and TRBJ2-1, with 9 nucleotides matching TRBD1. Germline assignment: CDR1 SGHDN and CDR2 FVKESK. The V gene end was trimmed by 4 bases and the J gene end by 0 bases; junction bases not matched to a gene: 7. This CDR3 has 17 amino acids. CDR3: CASSPNRGRGSYNEQFF. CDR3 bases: TGTGCCAGCAGCCCTAACAGGGGGCGCGGCTCCTACAATGAGCAGTTCTTC.

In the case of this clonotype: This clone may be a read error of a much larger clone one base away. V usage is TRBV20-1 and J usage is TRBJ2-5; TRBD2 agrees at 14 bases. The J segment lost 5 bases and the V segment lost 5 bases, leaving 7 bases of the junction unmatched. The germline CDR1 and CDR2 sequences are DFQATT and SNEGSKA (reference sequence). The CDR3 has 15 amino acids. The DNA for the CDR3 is TGCAGTGCTGGGGGACTAGCGGGAGCTCTCGAGACCCAGTACTTC. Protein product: CSAGGLAGALETQYF.